This record covers a single T cell receptor (beta chain). Its target is unknown. TCRdb processed the 5' RACE reads anew with MiXCR; each CDR3 protein has one entry. Of around 370,000 distinct CDR3 sequences listed, 20% to 25% are singletons. Trimming pared 1 base from V and 5 bases from J, leaving 13 bases between. CDR1 and CDR2 from the germline V gene are SQVTM and ANQGSEA. This CDR3 has 14 amino acids. The data originate from a study of T-cell memory formation after mild COVID-19. Regarding the study as a whole: Among clones contracting day 15 to 85, CD4/CD8 was balanced, whereas later expanders leaned CD4+.

Source material: PBMCs or a T cell subset sorted from them (not recorded which). This clonotype was obtained from an adult woman who had mild COVID-19 (a few samples of this study predate the infection). Cell type and time point are not known. The J gene is TRBJ2-3, the V gene TRBV29-1; the D is unclear. The CDR3 DNA sequence: TGCAGCGTTGAAGCCTCGGACCGCCTAGATACGCAGTATTTT. Amino acids: CSVEASDRLDTQYF.